The rows below give T cell receptor beta chains drawn from one sample of a study of EBV T-cell therapy then PD-1 blockade in nasopharyngeal carcinoma. Their recognized antigens are unknown. Generated by immunoSEQ multiplex PCR, the TCRdb table keeps only in-frame clones and is missing some. In the table there are 25,000 or so clones, about 80% of which are singletons. The sample consisted of CD8+ T cells from blood, taken around day 60 from a patient whose treatment included autologous EBV-specific T cells and nivolumab. The source is a man aged 40-49 years with nasopharyngeal carcinoma. Both conserved end residues are part of each CDR3. A D gene is named only where the DNA matches it firmly. Clone size is shown for a subset of rows, as once, few, many or a class of expanded clone.

clone size	D gene	V gene	J gene	CDR3 protein	CDR3 DNA
once	TRBD1	TRBV6-4	TRBJ2-3	CASSERPDRADTQYF	TGTGCCAGCAGTGAGCGTCCGGACAGGGCAGATACGCAGTATTTT
NA	NA	TRBV5-1	TRBJ2-7	CASSWAGSYEQYF	TGCGCCAGCAGCTGGGCCGGTAGCTACGAGCAGTACTTC
NA	TRBD1	TRBV7-9	TRBJ2-7	CASSLYGQGYEQYF	TGTGCCAGCAGCTTGTACGGACAGGGGTACGAGCAGTACTTC
once	TRBD1	TRBV24-1	TRBJ1-5	CATGENQGVNQPQHF	TGTGCCACCGGTGAAAACCAGGGGGTCAATCAGCCCCAGCATTTT
few	NA	TRBV7-9	TRBJ2-7	CASSLSLYEQYF	TGTGCCAGCAGCTTAAGCCTGTACGAGCAGTACTTC
NA	NA	TRBV5-4	TRBJ1-3	CASSLADSGLNTIYF	TGTGCCAGCAGCTTGGCTGACAGCGGCCTAAACACCATATATTTT
NA	TRBD2	TRBV9	TRBJ2-5	CASSVRAGGYQETQYF	TGTGCCAGCAGCGTCAGGGCGGGAGGGTACCAAGAGACCCAGTACTTC
NA	NA	TRBV5-4	TRBJ2-2	CASSLEVGDKGGVFF	TGTGCCAGCAGCTTGGAGGTGGGGGACAAGGGGGGAGTGTTTTTT
NA	TRBD1	TRBV5-1	TRBJ2-1	CASSHRGAYNEQFF	TGCGCCAGCAGCCACAGGGGCGCCTACAATGAGCAGTTCTTC
NA	NA	TRBV27	TRBJ1-2	CASSLSFGVPTYGYTF	TGTGCCAGCAGTTTATCTTTCGGGGTCCCTACCTATGGCTACACCTTC
many	TRBD1	TRBV28	TRBJ1-5	CASSLRQGAFQPQHF	TGTGCCAGCAGTTTACGGCAGGGGGCATTTCAGCCCCAGCATTTT
NA	NA	TRBV19	TRBJ2-1	CASSVYIGNEQFF	TGTGCCAGTAGTGTTTATATAGGGAATGAGCAGTTCTTC
NA	NA	TRBV6-5	TRBJ1-2	CASSSGGADGYTF	TGTGCCAGCAGTTCCGGGGGCGCAGATGGCTACACCTTC
NA	TRBD2	TRBV4-3	TRBJ2-1	CASSQDRGEPYNEQFF	TGCGCCAGCAGCCAAGATCGGGGGGAACCCTACAATGAGCAGTTCTTC
NA	TRBD1	TRBV5-6	TRBJ2-7	CASSSPGQGAYEQYF	TGTGCCAGCAGTTCACCGGGACAGGGGGCCTACGAGCAGTACTTC
NA	NA	TRBV23-1	TRBJ1-1	CASSPPPSNSHTEAFF	TGCGCCAGCAGTCCACCACCAAGCAATTCCCACACTGAAGCTTTCTTT
NA	TRBD1	TRBV9	TRBJ1-1	CASSVSHRGQMNTEAFF	TGTGCCAGCAGCGTGTCTCACAGGGGACAGATGAACACTGAAGCTTTCTTT
NA	TRBD2	TRBV4-2	TRBJ2-3	CASSQGLAEGTDTQYF	TGTGCCAGCAGCCAAGGACTAGCGGAAGGCACAGATACGCAGTATTTT
NA	NA	TRBV5-1	TRBJ1-5	CASSLVGGNGNQPQHF	TGCGCCAGCAGCTTGGTTGGGGGGAATGGCAATCAGCCCCAGCATTTT
NA	TRBD2	TRBV15	TRBJ2-7	CATSRDLELAGIRYEQYF	TGTGCCACCAGCAGAGATCTTGAACTAGCGGGAATTCGATACGAGCAGTACTTC
NA	NA	TRBV5-6	TRBJ1-4	CASSLENEKPFF	TGTGCCAGCAGCTTGGAGAATGAAAAACCGTTTTTT
NA	NA	TRBV30	TRBJ2-7	CAWSSLSREQYF	TGTGCCTGGAGTTCCCTTTCCCGCGAGCAGTACTTC
NA	TRBD1	TRBV15	TRBJ1-2	CATSRARTGDGYTF	TGTGCCACCAGCAGAGCTCGGACAGGCGATGGCTACACCTTC
NA	TRBD1	TRBV10-1	TRBJ1-6	CASRTGGEFSPLHF	TGCGCCAGCAGGACAGGGGGCGAGTTTTCACCCCTCCACTTT
NA	TRBD2	TRBV14	TRBJ2-7	CASSQKTGGLSDEQYF	TGTGCCAGCAGCCAAAAAACGGGGGGGTTGTCGGACGAGCAGTACTTC
NA	TRBD1	TRBV4-3	TRBJ2-7	CASSQEPPGTGGNEQYF	TGCGCCAGCAGCCAAGAACCTCCTGGGACAGGGGGCAACGAGCAGTACTTC
NA	NA	TRBV29-1	TRBJ2-1	CSVDRGRDEQFF	TGCAGCGTTGACAGGGGGAGGGATGAGCAGTTCTTC
NA	TRBD1	TRBV5-1	TRBJ2-7	CASSFSGGRSYEQYF	TGCGCCAGCAGCTTTTCAGGGGGCAGGTCCTACGAGCAGTACTTC
NA	TRBD1	TRBV6-4	TRBJ2-1	CASSDSTGGGNEQFF	TGTGCCAGCAGTGACTCGACAGGGGGTGGTAATGAGCAGTTCTTC
NA	NA	TRBV6-1	TRBJ2-3	CASSEAGGADTQYF	TGTGCCAGCAGTGAAGCGGGGGGCGCAGATACGCAGTATTTT
NA	TRBD2	TRBV4-1	TRBJ2-2	CASSPRSSGAPNTGELFF	TGCGCCAGCAGCCCCAGGAGTAGCGGGGCCCCGAACACCGGGGAGCTGTTTTTT
NA	NA	TRBV4-1	TRBJ2-7	CASSHGQSYEQYF	TGCGCCAGCAGCCACGGACAGTCCTACGAGCAGTACTTC
NA	TRBD1	TRBV6-2/TRBV6-3	TRBJ2-2	CASSQEGAVSGELFF	TGTGCCAGCAGCCAAGAGGGGGCCGTGTCCGGGGAGCTGTTTTTT
NA	NA	TRBV7-8	TRBJ1-2	CASSPGPPIPLPGPRNYGYTF	TGTGCCAGCAGCCCGGGACCCCCTATTCCTCTCCCGGGACCTAGAAACTATGGCTACACCTTC
NA	TRBD2	TRBV12-3/TRBV12-4	TRBJ2-1	CASILSGADEQFF	TGTGCCAGCATTCTGAGCGGGGCCGATGAGCAGTTCTTC
NA	NA	TRBV27	TRBJ1-5	CASSFEWNQPQHF	TGTGCCAGCAGTTTTGAGTGGAATCAGCCCCAGCATTTT
NA	NA	TRBV7-9	TRBJ1-4	CASSMGGEKLFF	TGTGCCAGCAGCATGGGGGGAGAAAAACTGTTTTTT
NA	NA	TRBV24-1	TRBJ1-6	CATSAGPFSPLHF	TGTGCCACCAGTGCCGGACCCTTTTCACCCCTCCACTTT
NA	NA	TRBV5-6	TRBJ1-3	CASRPTGSGNTIYF	TGTGCCAGCAGACCGACAGGTTCTGGAAACACCATATATTTT